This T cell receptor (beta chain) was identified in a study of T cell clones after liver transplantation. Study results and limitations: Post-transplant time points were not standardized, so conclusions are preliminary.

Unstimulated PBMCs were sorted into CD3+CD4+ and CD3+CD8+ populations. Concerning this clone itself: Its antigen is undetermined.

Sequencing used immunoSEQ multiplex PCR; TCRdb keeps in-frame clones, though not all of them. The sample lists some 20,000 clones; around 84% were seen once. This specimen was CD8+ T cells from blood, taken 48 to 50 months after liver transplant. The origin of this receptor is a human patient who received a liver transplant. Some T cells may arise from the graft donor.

DNA of the CDR3: TGTGCCAGCAGCCGGACAGGGGGCTCTGACGAGCAGTACTTC. This translates into CASSRTGGSDEQYF. The chain recombines TRBV28 with TRBJ2-7, with TRBD1 identical over 11 bases. Germline values: CDR1 MDHEN, CDR2 SYDVKM. J was trimmed by 5 bases and V by 6 bases; bases with no gene match: 6. This CDR3 has 14 residues.